Shown below are 5 T cell receptor beta chains from a single sample sequenced in a study of OX40 agonist ivuxolimab in advanced cancers. Libraries were made using the immunoSEQ multiplex PCR assay. TCRdb provides this immuneACCESS table in a form limited to in-frame rearrangements. Some clones are lacking; in checked studies, under half of them reflect an unresolved V gene, and why the rest are absent is not known. Recorded for this sample are around 58,000 clones; 80% to 90% of them occurred a single time. The ten largest clones take up approximately 1.5% of the sample. The starting material was CD4+ or CD8+ T cells sorted from blood, obtained in a trial of the OX40 agonist ivuxolimab. The receptors derive from an adult with an advanced solid tumor such as melanoma, head and neck, liver or kidney cancer.

The chain has TRBV11-1 and TRBJ2-7; D call uncertain. This CDR3 has 15 amino acids. Trimming took off 1 base at V and 0 bases at J, with 10 bases between the two ends. Germline CDR1 is SGHAT and CDR2 is FQDESV (reference sequence). The CDR3 sequence: CASSLDPQSSYEQYF. The DNA of the CDR3 is TGTGCCAGCAGCTTAGATCCCCAAAGCTCCTACGAGCAGTACTTC.

The V gene is TRBV5-4, the J gene TRBJ2-1; D call uncertain. Germline V gives CDR1 SGHNT, CDR2 YYREEE (reference sequence). There are 13 residues in the CDR3. Trimming cost V 4 bases and J 14 bases, with 19 bases left between them. CDR3 residues: CASSLDPRPNKFF. CDR3 DNA sequence: TGTGCCAGCAGCCTTGATCCGCGGCCCAATAAGTTCTTC.

J is TRBJ2-1 and V is TRBV11-3; 13 nucleotides match TRBD2. This CDR3 contains 15 residues. Germline V gene sequence: CDR1 SGHNT, CDR2 YENEEA. Trimming took 4 bases from V and 5 from J; bases not matched to a gene: 2. Written as DNA, the CDR3 is TGTGCCAGCAGCTCCGGGACTAGCGGGGACAATGAGCAGTTCTTC. Translation: CASSSGTSGDNEQFF.

This clone was counted a few times. The chain has TRBV5-1 and TRBJ1-1, with no clear D. The ends were cut back, 0 bases at V and 7 bases at J, with 4 bases in the middle. Per the germline V gene, CDR1 is SGHRS and CDR2 is YFSETQ. The CDR3 extends over 11 amino acids. This CDR3 reads CASSLDDEAFF. The CDR3 DNA reads TGCGCCAGCAGCTTGGATGATGAAGCTTTCTTT.

The CDR3 DNA sequence: TGTGCCAGCAGCGTGCACAGGGTGAATAGCAATCAGCCCCAGCATTTT. Translating gives CASSVHRVNSNQPQHF. This chain uses TRBV7-2 with TRBJ1-5; D might be TRBD1 (6 bases). The germline V gene encodes CDR1 SGHTA and CDR2 FQGNSA. The CDR3 extends over 16 amino acids. V gave up 5 bases and J gave up 0 bases, with 14 bases separating them.